These 30 T cell receptor beta chains were sequenced from one sample in a study of cytomegalovirus exposure and HLA in healthy donors. This PCR relied on a set of 60 Vbeta primers and 13 Jbeta primers. The repertoire was sequenced with immunoSEQ multiplex PCR; TCRdb's copy has only in-frame clones and lacks some. This table has around 170,000 clones, over 75% appearing once. The sequencing input was PBMCs. Receptors were obtained from a woman younger than 45 in good health and CMV-seronegative.

The gene calls are TRBV5-6 and TRBJ1-2, with 10 bases fitting TRBD1. Germline V CDR1 and CDR2: SGHDT, YYEEEE. The CDR3 runs to 15 residues. V dropped 3 bases and J dropped 8; count of bases not matched to a gene: 10. CDR3 nucleotide sequence: TGTGCCAGCAGCTACGGGACCGGGACAGGGGTAGGCTACACCTTC. Translation: CASSYGTGTGVGYTF.

The chain carries TRBV6-5 and TRBJ2-2, with 7 bases matching TRBD1. The CDR3 loop spans 15 amino acids. CDR1 and CDR2 from the germline V gene are MNHEY and SVGAGI. Trimming at V came to 7 bases and at J to 7 bases, leaving 12 bases not matched to a gene. In nucleotides, the CDR3 is TGTGCCAGCACTCAACTAGACAGGGACGGCGGGGAGCTGTTTTTT. Protein product: CASTQLDRDGGELFF.

The CDR3 DNA sequence: TGCAGCGTTAGAGCCCGGACAGTAGACTCTGGGGCCAACGTCCTGACTTTC. It specifies CSVRARTVDSGANVLTF. This sequence joins TRBV29-1 and TRBJ2-6; D is possibly TRBD1 (6 bases). Germline-derived CDR1 and CDR2 are SQVTM and ANQGSEA. This CDR3 has 17 residues. V shed 5 bases and J shed 0 bases, with 17 bases lying between them. Full variable domain (rest looked up from reference TRBV29-1 and TRBJ2-6): SAVISQKPSRDICQRGTSLTIQCQVDSQVTMMFWYRQQPGQSLTLIATANQGSEATYESGFVIDKFPISRPNLTFSTLTVSNMSPEDSSIYLCSVRARTVDSGANVLTFGAGSRLTVL.

This clone was seen a handful of times. At the DNA level, this CDR3 is encoded by other sequences in the same sample as well. The chain links TRBV23-1 to TRBJ2-3; possibly TRBD1 for D (6 bases). TRBV23-1 is annotated as an ORF whose role is uncertain. The CDR3 spans 18 residues. V gave up 0 bases and J gave up 3 bases, with 19 bases separating them. The CDR3 region has the DNA TGCGCCAGCAGTCAATCTTTAACAGGGAGAGAATTGACAGATACGCAGTATTTT. This encodes CASSQSLTGRELTDTQYF.

This clone was observed a handful of times. The chain is built from TRBV6-5 and TRBJ1-6; D is possibly TRBD1 (5 bases). Trimming took 0 bases from V and 9 from J, leaving 15 bases between them. The CDR3 length is 16 residues. CDR1 and CDR2 (germline): MNHEY, SVGAGI. The CDR3: CASSYSNRFQGSPLHF. For the CDR3, the DNA is TGTGCCAGCAGTTACTCGAACCGGTTCCAGGGTTCACCCCTCCACTTT.

This clone was recorded a few times. CDR3 sequence: CASRLRLSGTGLTDTQYF. The CDR3 region has the DNA TGTGCCAGCAGGCTGCGCCTCTCCGGGACAGGGCTAACAGATACGCAGTATTTT. The V and J genes are TRBV28 and TRBJ2-3, with 9 bases identical to TRBD1. V shed 6 bases and J 3 bases; nucleotides not matched to a gene: 16. The CDR3 totals 18 residues. Per the germline V gene, CDR1 is MDHEN and CDR2 is SYDVKM. Drawing the rest from reference TRBV28 and TRBJ2-3, the complete variable domain is DVKVTQSSRYLVKRTGEKVFLECVQDMDHENMFWYRQDPGLGLRLIYFSYDVKMKEKGDIPEGYSVSREKKERFSLILESASTNQTSMYLCASRLRLSGTGLTDTQYFGPGTRLTVL.

The rearrangement links TRBV27 to TRBJ1-6; 9 positions agree with TRBD1. The CDR3 extends over 17 amino acids. V dropped 4 bases and J dropped 10; count of bases not matched to a gene: 14. Germline CDR1 and CDR2: MNHEY and SMNVEV (reference sequence). CDR3 region: CASSSLTGTGFGSPLHF. CDR3 DNA: TGTGCCAGCAGTTCCTTGACCGGGACAGGGTTTGGATCACCCCTCCACTTT.

The chain carries TRBV7-8 and TRBJ2-3; 8 bases line up with TRBD2. Per germline, CDR1 SGHVS and CDR2 FQNEAQ. The CDR3 consists of 16 residues. V lost 2 bases to trimming and J lost 2 bases; unmatched junction nucleotides: 6. CDR3 nucleotide sequence: TGTGCCAGCAGCTTAAGTAGACTAGCGAACACAGATACGCAGTATTTT. This encodes CASSLSRLANTDTQYF. Full variable domain (rest looked up from reference TRBV7-8 and TRBJ2-3): GAGVSQSPRYKVAKRGQDVALRCDPISGHVSLFWYQQALGQGPEFLTYFQNEAQLDKSGLPSDRFFAERPEGSVSTLKIQRTQQEDSAVYLCASSLSRLANTDTQYFGPGTRLTVL.

This chain joins TRBV5-1 and TRBJ2-2, with unresolved D. CDR1 is SGHRS and CDR2 is YFSETQ in the germline V gene. The CDR3 spans 15 residues. Trimming took 0 bases from V and 1 from J, leaving 7 bases between them. This chain's CDR3 is CASSLAQQNTGELFF. The CDR3 region has the DNA TGCGCCAGCAGCTTGGCCCAACAGAACACCGGGGAGCTGTTTTTT.

The chain links TRBV4-3 to TRBJ2-1; TRBD1 might be the D (6 bases). Deletions cut 3 bases from V and 8 bases from J, with 17 bases between. Germline lookup yields CDR1 LGHNA and CDR2 YSLEER. CDR3 length: 15 amino acids. The CDR3 region is CASSQRTVENYEQFF. The CDR3 DNA is TGCGCCAGCAGCCAGCGGACAGTAGAAAACTATGAGCAGTTCTTC.

The V call is TRBV5-8, the J call TRBJ2-2; weak D call: TRBD2 (5 bases). Germline CDR1 reads SGHTS; CDR2 reads YDEGEE. The CDR3 runs 15 residues. V dropped 1 base and J dropped 4 bases, with 11 bases sitting between them. Here the CDR3 reads CASSLFVGSTGELFF. The CDR3, as DNA: TGTGCCAGCAGCTTGTTTGTGGGGAGCACCGGGGAGCTGTTTTTT.

This clone was recorded a few times. The chain couples TRBV19 to TRBJ2-3; D might be TRBD1 (6 bases). V shed 3 bases and J shed 0 bases, with 16 bases lying between them. In germline, CDR1 is LNHDA, CDR2 SQIVND (reference sequence). The CDR3 is 17 residues long. The CDR3 loop reads CASSIYPTGHSTDTQYF. Here the CDR3 DNA reads TGTGCCAGTAGTATTTACCCGACAGGCCATAGCACAGATACGCAGTATTTT.

This clone has just a few counts. The chain combines TRBV7-2 with TRBJ1-1, with 7 bases fitting TRBD1. The V segment lost 5 bases and the J segment 4 bases; nucleotides outside the gene matches: 10. The CDR3 is 15 residues long. In germline, CDR1 is SGHTA, CDR2 FQGNSA. Here the CDR3 reads CASSPQTGRGTEAFF. CDR3 bases: TGTGCCAGCAGCCCACAGACAGGGCGGGGCACTGAAGCTTTCTTT.

The chain links TRBV25-1 to TRBJ2-3; the match to TRBD2 covers 13 bases. Germline V lookup: CDR1 MGHDK, CDR2 SYGVNS. The trim removed 6 bases at V and 3 bases at J, leaving 3 bases unmatched. The CDR3 is made up of 15 amino acids. The CDR3 DNA follows: TGTGCCAGCAGCAGACTAGCGGGGGGTACAGATACGCAGTATTTT. Translated: CASSRLAGGTDTQYF. The entire variable domain, with the rest obtained from reference TRBV25-1 and TRBJ2-3, is as follows: EADIYQTPRYLVIGTGKKITLECSQTMGHDKMYWYQQDPGMELHLIHYSYGVNSTEKGDLSSESTVSRIRTEHFPLTLESARPSHTSQYLCASSRLAGGTDTQYFGPGTRLTVL.

V gene TRBV27 combines with J gene TRBJ2-5, with 11 bases aligning to TRBD1. Germline values: CDR1 MNHEY, CDR2 SMNVEV (reference sequence). CDR3 length: 15 amino acids. The V and J ends lost 5 bases and 5 bases, in that order; junction bases with no gene match: 7. This chain's CDR3 is CASSPRTGGYETQYF. DNA for the CDR3: TGTGCCAGCAGTCCCCGGACAGGGGGCTATGAGACCCAGTACTTC.

In this sample, this clone turned up once. V is TRBV5-1 and J is TRBJ1-1; the match to TRBD1 covers 8 bases. This CDR3 comprises 13 residues. Losses at the gene ends were 4 bases for V and 8 bases for J; bases not matched to a gene: 7. CDR1 is SGHRS and CDR2 is YFSETQ in the germline V gene. The CDR3 region is CASSPGTGREAFF. CDR3 DNA sequence: TGCGCCAGCAGCCCCGGGACAGGAAGAGAAGCTTTCTTT. The full variable domain, completed using reference TRBV5-1 and TRBJ1-1, is KAGVTQTPRYLIKTRGQQVTLSCSPISGHRSVSWYQQTPGQGLQFLFEYFSETQRNKGNFPGRFSGRQFSNSRSEMNVSTLELGDSALYLCASSPGTGREAFFGQGTRLTVV.

This clone was seen a few times. This chain uses TRBV7-9 with TRBJ1-1; 7 nucleotides line up with TRBD1. The CDR3 runs 13 residues. J lost 5 bases, V lost 4 bases, and 4 bases had no gene match. Germline V lookup: CDR1 SEHNR, CDR2 FQNEAQ (reference sequence). CDR3 DNA sequence: TGTGCCAGCAGCTCCAGGGGGGAAACTGAAGCTTTCTTT. Amino acids: CASSSRGETEAFF.

This clone appeared a single time. The chain's CDR3 is CASSLRTVRYGYTF. The CDR3 DNA reads as TGTGCCAGCAGCCTGCGGACAGTTCGCTATGGCTACACCTTC. V and J are TRBV21-1 and TRBJ1-2; TRBD1 is the table's D call and was not checked against the DNA. TRBV21-1 counts as a pseudogene. The CDR3 loop spans 14 amino acids.

In this sample, this clone turned up a few times. The chain joins TRBV4-3 to TRBJ2-5; possible D gene TRBD2, 6 bases. Germline values: CDR1 LGHNA, CDR2 YSLEER. The CDR3 sequence is 13 residues long. Trimming pared 3 bases from V and 4 bases from J, leaving 9 bases between. CDR3 amino acids: CASSQDYRETQYF. The DNA of the CDR3 is TGCGCCAGCAGCCAGGACTATAGAGAGACCCAGTACTTC.

Regarding this clone: At the DNA level, this CDR3 is encoded by other sequences in the same sample as well. The CDR3 here is CASSGQGSVTDTQYF. The CDR3 region has the DNA TGTGCCAGCTCCGGACAGGGGTCGGTTACAGATACGCAGTATTTT. This sequence joins TRBV18 and TRBJ2-3; 9 bases map to TRBD1. CDR1 and CDR2 from the germline V gene are KGHSH and LQKENI. The CDR3 extends over 15 amino acids. With V trimmed by 6 bases and J by 3 bases, 7 bases remained unmatched.

Notes on this clone: Other DNA variants within this sample encode the same CDR3. V usage is TRBV5-1 and J usage is TRBJ1-6, with D possibly being TRBD1 (6 bases). This CDR3 is 14 amino acids long. Germline CDR1 reads SGHRS; CDR2 reads YFSETQ. Deletions cut 4 bases from V and 7 bases from J, with 12 bases between. The DNA for the CDR3 is TGCGCCAGCAGCCTAGGACAGACGAATTCACCCCTCCACTTT. The encoded protein is CASSLGQTNSPLHF.

This chain links TRBV7-6 with TRBJ2-3, with 8 bases that match TRBD1. J gave up 0 bases and V 2 bases, and 1 base lay outside the gene matches. The CDR3 has 15 amino acids. Per the germline V gene, CDR1 is SGHVS and CDR2 is FNYEAQ. The CDR3 DNA reads as TGTGCCAGCAGCTTAACAGGGGGGAGCACAGATACGCAGTATTTT. Its translation: CASSLTGGSTDTQYF.

J is TRBJ1-1 and V is TRBV7-8; 8 bases fit TRBD1. The CDR3 is 15 amino acids. Germline loops: CDR1 SGHVS, CDR2 FQNEAQ. V lost 5 bases and J lost 1; bases outside the gene matches: 6. The CDR3 DNA sequence: TGTGCCAGCAGCGCATACAGGGGGGCGAACACTGAAGCTTTCTTT. Protein sequence: CASSAYRGANTEAFF. Combining the CDR3 with reference TRBV7-8 and TRBJ1-1 gives the whole variable domain GAGVSQSPRYKVAKRGQDVALRCDPISGHVSLFWYQQALGQGPEFLTYFQNEAQLDKSGLPSDRFFAERPEGSVSTLKIQRTQQEDSAVYLCASSAYRGANTEAFFGQGTRLTVV.

The table lists this clone with many counts. The CDR3 bases are TGCGCCAGCAGCCAAGATGGCGGGGGGATCACAGATACGCAGTATTTT. Protein: CASSQDGGGITDTQYF. V is TRBV4-3 and J is TRBJ2-3; 8 bases agree with TRBD2. Germline assignment: CDR1 LGHNA and CDR2 YSLEER. V lost 0 bases, J lost 2 bases, and 4 bases stayed unmatched. The CDR3 extends over 16 amino acids.

This clone was recorded a few times. V is TRBV5-5 and J is TRBJ1-2; tentatively, D is TRBD1 (5 bases). The ends were cut back, 4 bases at V and 2 bases at J, with 12 bases in the middle. Germline CDR1 SGHKS, CDR2 YYEKEE (reference sequence). This CDR3 is 14 amino acids long. The CDR3 sequence is CASSQDTINYGYTF. The CDR3 DNA follows: TGTGCCAGCAGCCAGGACACGATCAACTATGGCTACACCTTC. Full variable domain (rest looked up from reference TRBV5-5 and TRBJ1-2): DAGVTQSPTHLIKTRGQQVTLRCSPISGHKSVSWYQQVLGQGPQFIFQYYEKEERGRGNFPDRFSARQFPNYSSELNVNALLLGDSALYLCASSQDTINYGYTFGSGTRLTVV.

The chain's CDR3 is CASSYCGSENTEAFF. The CDR3 nucleotides read TGTGCCAGCAGTTACTGCGGCTCCGAGAACACTGAAGCTTTCTTT. J is TRBJ1-1 and V is TRBV6-7; D gene uncertain. TRBV6-7 is an ORF, with its function uncertain. The CDR3 loop spans 15 amino acids. The ends were cut back, 1 base at V and 1 base at J, with 10 bases in the middle.

The chain recombines TRBV5-4 with TRBJ1-3, with D maybe TRBD1 (6 bases). The germline V gene encodes CDR1 SGHNT and CDR2 YYREEE (reference sequence). The germline V and J ends were trimmed by 4 bases and 0 bases, with 14 bases remaining between them. The CDR3 contains 16 residues. The CDR3 nucleotides are TGTGCCAGCAGCGAACCGACAGGCGACTCTGGAAACACCATATATTTT. Translation: CASSEPTGDSGNTIYF.

This clone has a single count. This chain uses TRBV2 with TRBJ2-2; perhaps TRBD1 as D (6 bases). The germline gives CDR1 SNHLY, CDR2 FYNNEI. This CDR3 spans 14 amino acids. The V and J ends lost 7 bases and 7 bases respectively, with 16 bases between them. CDR3 coding DNA: TGTGCCAGCATCCAGGGGCAGGGGATCGGGGAGCTGTTTTTT. Encoded protein: CASIQGQGIGELFF.

This rearrangement joins TRBV5-4 to TRBJ2-3; 9 bases fit TRBD1. From germline, CDR1 is SGHNT and CDR2 YYREEE (reference sequence). V lost 4 bases and J lost 6; bases outside the gene matches: 9. The CDR3 spans 15 residues. The chain's CDR3 is CASSAGQGRLDTQYF. CDR3 in DNA: TGTGCCAGCAGCGCGGGACAGGGCAGATTGGATACGCAGTATTTT.

With respect to this clone: An end of the junction does not agree with germline; a read error may underlie this. The V gene is TRBV10-1, the J gene TRBJ1-6; unclear D gene. Germline CDR1 and CDR2: WNHNN and SYGVQD (reference sequence). The CDR3 is 14 residues long. CDR3 sequence: CVSSDGPGDSPLHF. CDR3 bases: TGCGTCAGCAGTGATGGCCCGGGAGATTCACCCCTCCACTTT.